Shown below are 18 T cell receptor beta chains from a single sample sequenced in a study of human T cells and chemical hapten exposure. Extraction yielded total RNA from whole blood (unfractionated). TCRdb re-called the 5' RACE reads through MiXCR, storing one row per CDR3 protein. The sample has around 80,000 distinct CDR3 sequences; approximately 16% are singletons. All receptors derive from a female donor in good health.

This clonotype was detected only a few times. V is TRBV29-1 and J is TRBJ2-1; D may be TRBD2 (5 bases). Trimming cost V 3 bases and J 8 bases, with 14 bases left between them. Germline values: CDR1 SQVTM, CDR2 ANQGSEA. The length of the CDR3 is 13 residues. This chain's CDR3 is CSVDHPSGDEQFF. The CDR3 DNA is TGCAGCGTTGATCACCCTTCCGGGGATGAGCAGTTCTTC.

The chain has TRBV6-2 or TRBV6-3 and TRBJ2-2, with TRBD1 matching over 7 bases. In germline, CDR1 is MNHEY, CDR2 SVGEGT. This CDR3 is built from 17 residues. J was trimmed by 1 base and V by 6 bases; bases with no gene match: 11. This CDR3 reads CASRPIRRDRNTGELFF. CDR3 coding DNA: TGTGCCAGCAGACCTATACGCCGGGACAGGAACACCGGGGAGCTGTTTTTT.

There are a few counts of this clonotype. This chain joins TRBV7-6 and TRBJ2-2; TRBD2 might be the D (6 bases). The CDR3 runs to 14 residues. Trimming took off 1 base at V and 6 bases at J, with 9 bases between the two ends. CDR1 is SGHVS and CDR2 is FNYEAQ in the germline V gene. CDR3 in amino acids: CASSLVGEAGELFF. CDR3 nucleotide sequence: TGTGCCAGCAGCTTAGTTGGGGAGGCCGGGGAGCTGTTTTTT. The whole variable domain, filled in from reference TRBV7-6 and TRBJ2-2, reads GAGVSQSPRYKVTKRGQDVALRCDPISGHVSLYWYRQALGQGPEFLTYFNYEAQQDKSGLPNDRFSAERPEGSISTLTIQRTEQRDSAMYRCASSLVGEAGELFFGEGSRLTVL.

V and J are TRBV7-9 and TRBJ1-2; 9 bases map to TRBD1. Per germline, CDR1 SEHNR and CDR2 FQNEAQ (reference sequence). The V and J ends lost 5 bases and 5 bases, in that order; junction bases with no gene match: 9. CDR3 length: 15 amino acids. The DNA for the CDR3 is TGTGCCAGCAGCCGCGGACAGGGGATAGGGTATGGCTACACCTTC. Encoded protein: CASSRGQGIGYGYTF.

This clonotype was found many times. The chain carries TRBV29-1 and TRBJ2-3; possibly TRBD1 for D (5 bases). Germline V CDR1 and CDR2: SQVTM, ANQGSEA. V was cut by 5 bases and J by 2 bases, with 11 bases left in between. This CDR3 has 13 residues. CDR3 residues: CSVKQGATDTQYF. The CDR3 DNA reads TGCAGCGTTAAACAAGGGGCCACAGATACGCAGTATTTT.

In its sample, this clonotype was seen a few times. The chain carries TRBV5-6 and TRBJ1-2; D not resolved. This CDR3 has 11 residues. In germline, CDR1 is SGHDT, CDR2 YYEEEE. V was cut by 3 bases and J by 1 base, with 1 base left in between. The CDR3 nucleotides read TGTGCCAGCAGCTATAACTATGGCTACACCTTC. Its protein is CASSYNYGYTF.

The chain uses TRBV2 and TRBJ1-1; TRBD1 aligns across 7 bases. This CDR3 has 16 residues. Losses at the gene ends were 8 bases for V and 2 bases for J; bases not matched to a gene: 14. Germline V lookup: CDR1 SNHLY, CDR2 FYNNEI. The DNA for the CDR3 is TGTGCCAGCGTATCCGGGACAGATACACTTAACACTGAAGCTTTCTTT. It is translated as CASVSGTDTLNTEAFF.

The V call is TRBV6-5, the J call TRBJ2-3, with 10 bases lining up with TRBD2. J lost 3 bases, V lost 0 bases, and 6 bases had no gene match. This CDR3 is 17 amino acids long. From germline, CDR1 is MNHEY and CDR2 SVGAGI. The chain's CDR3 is CASSYSGLADETDTQYF. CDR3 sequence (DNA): TGTGCCAGCAGTTACTCTGGACTAGCGGACGAAACAGATACGCAGTATTTT.

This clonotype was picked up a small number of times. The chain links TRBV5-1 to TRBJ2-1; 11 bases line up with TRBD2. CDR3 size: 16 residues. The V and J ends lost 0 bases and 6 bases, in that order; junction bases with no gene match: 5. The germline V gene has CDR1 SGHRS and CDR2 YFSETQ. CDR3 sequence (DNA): TGCGCCAGCAGCTTGGGGGCTAGCGGGGGGCCCAATGAGCAGTTCTTC. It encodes CASSLGASGGPNEQFF.

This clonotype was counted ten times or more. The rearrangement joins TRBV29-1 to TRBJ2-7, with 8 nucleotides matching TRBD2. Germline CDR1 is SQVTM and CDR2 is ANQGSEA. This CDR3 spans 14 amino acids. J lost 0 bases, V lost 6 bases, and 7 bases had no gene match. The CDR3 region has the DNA TGCAGCGTATTTTCAGCGGGAGACTCCTACGAGCAGTACTTC. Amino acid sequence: CSVFSAGDSYEQYF.

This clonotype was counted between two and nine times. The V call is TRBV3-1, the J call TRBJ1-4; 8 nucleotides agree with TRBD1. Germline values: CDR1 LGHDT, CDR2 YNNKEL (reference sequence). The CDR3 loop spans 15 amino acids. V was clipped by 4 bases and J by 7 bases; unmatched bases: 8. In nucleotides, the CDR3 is TGTGCCAGCAGCCTTGGACAGGGTATTGGTGAAAAACTGTTTTTT. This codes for CASSLGQGIGEKLFF.

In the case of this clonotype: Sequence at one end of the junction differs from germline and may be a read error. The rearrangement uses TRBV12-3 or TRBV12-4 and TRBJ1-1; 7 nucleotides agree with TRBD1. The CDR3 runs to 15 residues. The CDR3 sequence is CATSPEGQLNTEAFF. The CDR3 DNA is TGTGCCACCAGTCCCGAGGGACAGTTGAACACTGAAGCTTTCTTT.

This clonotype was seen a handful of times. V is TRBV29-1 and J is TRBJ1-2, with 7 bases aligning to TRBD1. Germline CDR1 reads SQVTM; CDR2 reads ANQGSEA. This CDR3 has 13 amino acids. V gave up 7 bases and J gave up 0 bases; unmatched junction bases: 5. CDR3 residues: CSAVTGSNYGYTF. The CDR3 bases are TGCAGCGCCGTGACAGGGTCTAACTATGGCTACACCTTC. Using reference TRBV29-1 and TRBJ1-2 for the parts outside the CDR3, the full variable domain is SAVISQKPSRDICQRGTSLTIQCQVDSQVTMMFWYRQQPGQSLTLIATANQGSEATYESGFVIDKFPISRPNLTFSTLTVSNMSPEDSSIYLCSAVTGSNYGYTFGSGTRLTVV.

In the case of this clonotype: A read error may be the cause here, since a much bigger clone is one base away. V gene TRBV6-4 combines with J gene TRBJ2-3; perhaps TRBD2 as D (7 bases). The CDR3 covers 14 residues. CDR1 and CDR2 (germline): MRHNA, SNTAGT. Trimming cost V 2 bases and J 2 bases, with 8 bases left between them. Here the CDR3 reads CASSDGGATDTQYF. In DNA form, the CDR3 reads TGTGCCAGCAGTGACGGGGGGGCCACAGATACGCAGTATTTT.

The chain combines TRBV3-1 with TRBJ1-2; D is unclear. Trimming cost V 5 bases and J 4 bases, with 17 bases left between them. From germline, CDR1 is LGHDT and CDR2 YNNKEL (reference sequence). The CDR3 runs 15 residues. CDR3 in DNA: TGTGCCAGCAGCATCCGTGAAATCGGAGGCTATGGCTACACCTTC. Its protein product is CASSIREIGGYGYTF.

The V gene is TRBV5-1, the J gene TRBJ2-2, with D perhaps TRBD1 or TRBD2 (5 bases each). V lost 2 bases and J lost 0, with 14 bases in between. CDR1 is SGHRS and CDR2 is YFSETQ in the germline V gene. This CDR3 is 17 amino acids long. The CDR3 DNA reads TGCGCCAGCAGCTTCACGGTTCAGGGAGCGAACACCGGGGAGCTGTTTTTT. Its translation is CASSFTVQGANTGELFF.

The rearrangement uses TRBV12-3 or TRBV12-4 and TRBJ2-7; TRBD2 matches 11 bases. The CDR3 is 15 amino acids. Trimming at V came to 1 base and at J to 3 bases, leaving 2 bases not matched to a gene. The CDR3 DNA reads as TGTGCCAGCAGTTTAGAGGGGACTAGCGGCTACGAGCAGTACTTC. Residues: CASSLEGTSGYEQYF.

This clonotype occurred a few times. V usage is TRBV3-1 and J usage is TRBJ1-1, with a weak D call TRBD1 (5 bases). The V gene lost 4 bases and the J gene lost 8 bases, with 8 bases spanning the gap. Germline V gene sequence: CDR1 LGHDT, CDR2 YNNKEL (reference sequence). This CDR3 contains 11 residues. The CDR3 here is CASSLTGEAFF. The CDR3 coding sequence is TGTGCCAGCAGCCTTACAGGAGAAGCTTTCTTT.